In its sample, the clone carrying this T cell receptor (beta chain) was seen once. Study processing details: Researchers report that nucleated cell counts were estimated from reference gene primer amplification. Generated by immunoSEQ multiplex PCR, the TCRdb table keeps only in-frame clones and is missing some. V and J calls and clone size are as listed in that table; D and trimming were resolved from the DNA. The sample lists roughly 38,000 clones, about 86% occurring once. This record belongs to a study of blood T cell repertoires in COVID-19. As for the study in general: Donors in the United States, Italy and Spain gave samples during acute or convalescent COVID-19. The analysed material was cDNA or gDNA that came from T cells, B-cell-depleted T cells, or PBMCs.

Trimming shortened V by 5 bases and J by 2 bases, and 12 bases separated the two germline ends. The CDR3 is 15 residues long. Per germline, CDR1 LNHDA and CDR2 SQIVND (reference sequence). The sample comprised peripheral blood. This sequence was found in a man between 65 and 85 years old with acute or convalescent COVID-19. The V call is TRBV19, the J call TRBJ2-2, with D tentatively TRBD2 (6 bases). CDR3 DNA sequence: TGTGCCAGTAGTTGGCGGGGCCCAAACACCGGGGAGCTGTTTTTT. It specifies CASSWRGPNTGELFF.